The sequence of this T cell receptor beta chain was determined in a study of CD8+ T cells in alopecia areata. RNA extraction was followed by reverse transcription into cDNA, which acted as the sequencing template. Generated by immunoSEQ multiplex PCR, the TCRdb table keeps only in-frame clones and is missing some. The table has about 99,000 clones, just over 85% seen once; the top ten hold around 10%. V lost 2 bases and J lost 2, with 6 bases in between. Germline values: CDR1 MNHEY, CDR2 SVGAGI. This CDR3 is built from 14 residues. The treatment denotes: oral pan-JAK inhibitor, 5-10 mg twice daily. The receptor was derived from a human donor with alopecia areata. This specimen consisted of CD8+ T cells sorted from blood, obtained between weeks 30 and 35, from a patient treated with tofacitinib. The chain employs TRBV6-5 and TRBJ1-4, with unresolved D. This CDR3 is CASSYSSTNEKLFF. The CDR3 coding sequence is TGTGCCAGCAGTTACAGTTCTACTAATGAAAAACTGTTTTTT.